The T cell receptor beta chain under discussion was sequenced for a study of T cells in localized non-small cell lung cancer (dated by TCRdb to 2018 to 2021). Background for the entire study: The study examined T cell repertoires in under 300 patients with early-stage NSCLC and compared tumors with uninvolved tumor-adjacent lungs. All 236 NSCLC patients in the cohort were treatment-naive and had localized lung tumors that were resected. Of the NSCLC patients, around 140 were male and around 99 were female, and the mean age was roughly 61 years. What the work shows at the level of the full study, not this receptor alone: Higher blood T cell density associated with longer overall survival, while higher adjacent-lung clonality associated with shorter survival. Because multi-region tumor sequencing was not done, intratumor heterogeneity could not be ruled out. A median of 57 of the top 100 tumor clones turned up in the paired uninvolved adjacent lung, and roughly 30 of those clones also ranked among the top 100 of that same adjacent lung. Uninvolved tumor-adjacent lung showed the highest T cell clonality, higher than tumor, which suggests more focused antigenic responses in the adjacent lung. Because the study design was exploratory, TCR variables were selected using unadjusted p-values without false-discovery rate correction.

At diagnosis, tumor, uninvolved tumor-adjacent lung and peripheral blood were collected and then preserved as a mix of FFPE and fresh-frozen material. Blood samples were analyzed as peripheral blood mononuclear cells for TCR repertoire profiling. As to this clone: Its antigen has not been determined. No qualities accompany the bases; no much larger clone lies one base away.

The immunoSEQ Assay was used to sequence TCR beta CDR3 regions from DNA. In the source study's methods: To compute T cell density, TCR beta template counts were normalized to usable DNA, which was estimated by amplifying housekeeping genes. Richness was estimated with the preseqR package, extrapolating to 400,000 templates for PBMC samples and 120,000 templates for tissue samples. Clonality was defined by subtracting Pielou's evenness from one. Tissue-enriched TCRs were identified by differential abundance testing using productive amino-acid clonotypes, minimum total count 5 and alpha 0.1. The Jaccard Index and the Morisita Overlap Index were used to measure how much the repertoires overlapped between compartments. GLIPH clustered TCR beta CDR3s with public tetramer-defined viral CDR3s; viral motifs required at least three viral sequences plus V-gene enrichment. TCRdb's version of the immuneACCESS table is confined to in-frame rearrangements and falls short of the full clone set. An unresolved V gene accounts for under half of the shortfall where checked; the remainder is of unknown origin. V and J calls and clone size come straight from that table; D and trimming were deduced from the DNA. A total of around 35,000 clones appear in this sample, around 93% of them only once. The biggest ten clones account for around 8% of the sample.

V ends up 4 bases short and J 4 bases short, with an unmatched junction base count of 8. The CDR3 numbers 15 residues from cysteine through phenylalanine. Of the read, only the CDR3 DNA is kept; its 45 bases are in frame from base 1. CDR1 and CDR2, looked up from the germline V gene, are SGDLS and YYNGEE. This TCR was recovered from a female donor of 60 years or more with stage I lung adenocarcinoma. The material was peripheral blood, obtained before any cancer treatment. The receptor chain draws on TRBV9 and TRBJ2-5; 9 of the junction bases match TRBD1. The CDR3 amino acid sequence is: CASSFGTGQSETQYF. The DNA is TGTGCCAGCAGCTTCGGGACAGGGCAATCAGAGACCCAGTACTTC.